This T cell receptor (beta chain) was profiled in a study of vaccination and CD4 T cells after COVID-19. Stated treatment: approximately 10-day PBMC culture with coronavirus spike peptide pools or control peptides (ViraFEST assay). The junction had 15 bases not matched to a gene; V was cut back by 5 bases and J by 3 bases. Looked up from germline, CDR1 is MDHEN and CDR2 is SYDVKM. The CDR3 contains 17 residues. With the Oncomine TCR Beta short-read assay, DNA from cultured CD4+ T cells was sequenced. From the PCR reads, TCRdb called clonotypes with MiXCR, one entry per CDR3 protein. Of around 18,000 distinct CDR3 sequences listed, approximately 49% are singletons. Note on this clonotype: Antigen unknown.

The receptor was isolated from a human donor who had recovered from COVID-19. The chain combines TRBV28 with TRBJ2-5; 7 bases map to TRBD1. The source was CD4+ T cells from blood, cultured in vitro, collected before SARS-CoV-2 vaccination. The CDR3 DNA reads TGTGCCAGCAGTCGACTGCGACTTAGGGACAGAAAAGAGACCCAGTACTTC. Its protein product is CASSRLRLRDRKETQYF.